This passage covers 12 T cell receptor beta chains from one sample sequenced in a study of blood T cell repertoires in COVID-19. The protocol was immunoSEQ multiplex PCR, while the TCRdb copy is restricted to in-frame clones and leaves out a portion. The sample lists about half a million clones; roughly 89% were seen once. The sequencing sample was made of peripheral blood. The receptors shown here come from a man in his late teens or twenties with COVID-19, enrolled during active disease.

The chain recombines TRBV12-3 or TRBV12-4 with TRBJ2-7; 7 bases map to TRBD1. Losses at the gene ends were 7 bases for V and 6 bases for J; bases not matched to a gene: 6. This CDR3 has 12 amino acids. Here the CDR3 DNA reads TGTGCCAGCACCTTAGAGGGGGCCGAGCAGTACTTC. It is translated as CASTLEGAEQYF.

The CDR3 nucleotides read TGCAGCGTTGTCACTTCAGGGTGGGGCGAGCAGTACTTC. This codes for CSVVTSGWGEQYF. The chain carries TRBV29-1 and TRBJ2-7, with D possibly being TRBD1 (5 bases). V lost 4 bases to trimming and J lost 6 bases, with 16 bases between them. This CDR3 is 13 amino acids long. Germline V lookup: CDR1 SQVTM, CDR2 ANQGSEA.

This sequence joins TRBV19 and TRBJ1-2, with TRBD1 as a possible D gene (5 bases). The germline gives CDR1 LNHDA, CDR2 SQIVND (reference sequence). This CDR3 is built from 14 residues. V was pared by 3 bases and J by 4 bases, with 12 bases between. CDR3 in amino acids: CASSILRQGYGYTF. CDR3 bases: TGTGCCAGTAGTATTCTCAGGCAGGGCTATGGCTACACCTTC.

The chain carries TRBV5-1 and TRBJ2-1; 13 bases fit TRBD2. This CDR3 has 18 amino acids. J gave up 15 bases and V 4 bases, and 22 bases lay outside the gene matches. Looked up from germline, CDR1 is SGHRS and CDR2 is YFSETQ. CDR3 region: CASSPRLAGGFREIGRFF. DNA of the CDR3: TGCGCCAGCAGCCCCCGACTAGCGGGGGGCTTTAGAGAGATAGGCCGGTTCTTC.

The gene calls are TRBV19 and TRBJ2-2, with 8 bases matching TRBD1. Germline CDR1 and CDR2: LNHDA and SQIVND (reference sequence). After removal of 4 bases from V and 1 base from J, the junction contained 5 bases not matched to a gene. This CDR3 region has 16 residues. The DNA of the CDR3 is TGTGCCAGTAGTAACCCGACAGGGGTGAACACCGGGGAGCTGTTTTTT. It specifies CASSNPTGVNTGELFF.

Concerning this clone: Other nucleotide sequences from this sample produce the same CDR3. The CDR3 region is CSVGRVNTEAFF. The CDR3 region has the DNA TGCAGCGTTGGTCGGGTGAACACTGAAGCTTTCTTT. The chain combines TRBV29-1 with TRBJ1-1; D is uncertain. There are 12 residues in the CDR3. V lost 4 bases and J 0 bases, leaving 6 bases between the germline ends. Looked up from germline, CDR1 is SQVTM and CDR2 is ANQGSEA. Supplemented by reference TRBV29-1 and TRBJ1-1, the full variable domain reads SAVISQKPSRDICQRGTSLTIQCQVDSQVTMMFWYRQQPGQSLTLIATANQGSEATYESGFVIDKFPISRPNLTFSTLTVSNMSPEDSSIYLCSVGRVNTEAFFGQGTRLTVV.

V and J are TRBV5-1 and TRBJ2-1; 8 bases align to TRBD2. Losses at the gene ends were 4 bases for V and 9 bases for J; bases not matched to a gene: 21. This CDR3 is 18 amino acids long. Looked up from germline, CDR1 is SGHRS and CDR2 is YFSETQ. This chain's CDR3 is CASSLHSGLAEGQLEQFF. The CDR3 DNA reads TGCGCCAGCAGCCTCCACAGCGGACTAGCTGAGGGGCAGCTTGAGCAGTTCTTC.

For the CDR3, the DNA is TGTGCCAGCAGGCGACAGGTTGGCAATCAGCCCCAGCATTTT. Translation: CASRRQVGNQPQHF. The gene calls are TRBV6-5 and TRBJ1-5, with a possible D match to TRBD1 (6 bases). V lost 6 bases and J 2 bases, leaving 11 bases between the germline ends. Germline loops: CDR1 MNHEY, CDR2 SVGAGI. The CDR3 runs 14 residues.

The chain combines TRBV30 with TRBJ2-5; TRBD2 matches at 9 bases. V shed 4 bases and J 6 bases; nucleotides not matched to a gene: 9. Germline V gives CDR1 GTSNPN, CDR2 SVGIG (reference sequence). The CDR3 spans 14 residues. The CDR3 nucleotides are TGTGCCTGGAATGCGGGAGGGCCGGGAAAGACCCAGTACTTC. Translation: CAWNAGGPGKTQYF.

This chain connects TRBV6-4 to TRBJ1-1; D call uncertain. This CDR3 has 14 residues. Germline CDR1 reads MRHNA; CDR2 reads SNTAGT. V lost 7 bases to trimming and J lost 7 bases, with 19 bases between them. The CDR3 nucleotides are TGTGCCAGCATCGGAGACAAGGGAGGTATTGAAGCTTTCTTT. Protein sequence: CASIGDKGGIEAFF.

This chain joins TRBV19 and TRBJ1-5, with 10 bases lining up with TRBD1. The germline CDR1 and CDR2 sequences are LNHDA and SQIVND (reference sequence). V was pared by 5 bases and J by 2 bases, with 12 bases of the junction left unmatched. The CDR3 is 18 amino acids. CDR3 sequence (DNA): TGTGCCAGTAGTTCGACGGTGACAGGGGGCGACGGCAATCAGCCCCAGCATTTT. It encodes CASSSTVTGGDGNQPQHF. The whole variable domain, filled in from reference TRBV19 and TRBJ1-5, reads DGGITQSPKYLFRKEGQNVTLSCEQNLNHDAMYWYRQDPGQGLRLIYYSQIVNDFQKGDIAEGYSVSREKKESFPLTVTSAQKNPTAFYLCASSSTVTGGDGNQPQHFGDGTRLSIL.

This clone was counted once. The rearrangement uses TRBV7-9 and TRBJ1-5; D is unresolved. CDR3 length: 16 residues. Germline V CDR1 and CDR2: SEHNR, FQNEAQ (reference sequence). Trimming took off 5 bases at V and 0 bases at J, with 14 bases between the two ends. CDR3 nucleotide sequence: TGTGCCAGCAGCCCCGCGGGCGGGAGTAGCAATCAGCCCCAGCATTTT. This gives the protein CASSPAGGSSNQPQHF.